This T cell receptor (beta chain) was sequenced in a study of blood T cell repertoires in COVID-19. Study-wide context: Samples of COVID-19 (acute and convalescent) were obtained from the United States, Italy and Spain.

The CDR3 consists of 12 residues. The germline V and J ends were trimmed by 3 bases and 8 bases, with 8 bases remaining between them. Germline CDR1 is MDHEN and CDR2 is SYDVKM. Here immunoSEQ multiplex PCR was the method, and the copy in TCRdb shows in-frame clones only, minus some. The data contain just under 100,000 clones, just over 85% of them seen just once; the ten biggest clones take up 13%. Sequencing was performed on peripheral blood. The chain is built from TRBV28 and TRBJ2-4; a possible D gene is TRBD2 (5 bases). The TCR was taken from a woman between 55 and 75 years old in a cohort sampled during active or convalescent COVID-19. CDR3 bases: TGTGCCAGCAGTTTCGGGGTTGACATTCAGTACTTC. This encodes CASSFGVDIQYF.